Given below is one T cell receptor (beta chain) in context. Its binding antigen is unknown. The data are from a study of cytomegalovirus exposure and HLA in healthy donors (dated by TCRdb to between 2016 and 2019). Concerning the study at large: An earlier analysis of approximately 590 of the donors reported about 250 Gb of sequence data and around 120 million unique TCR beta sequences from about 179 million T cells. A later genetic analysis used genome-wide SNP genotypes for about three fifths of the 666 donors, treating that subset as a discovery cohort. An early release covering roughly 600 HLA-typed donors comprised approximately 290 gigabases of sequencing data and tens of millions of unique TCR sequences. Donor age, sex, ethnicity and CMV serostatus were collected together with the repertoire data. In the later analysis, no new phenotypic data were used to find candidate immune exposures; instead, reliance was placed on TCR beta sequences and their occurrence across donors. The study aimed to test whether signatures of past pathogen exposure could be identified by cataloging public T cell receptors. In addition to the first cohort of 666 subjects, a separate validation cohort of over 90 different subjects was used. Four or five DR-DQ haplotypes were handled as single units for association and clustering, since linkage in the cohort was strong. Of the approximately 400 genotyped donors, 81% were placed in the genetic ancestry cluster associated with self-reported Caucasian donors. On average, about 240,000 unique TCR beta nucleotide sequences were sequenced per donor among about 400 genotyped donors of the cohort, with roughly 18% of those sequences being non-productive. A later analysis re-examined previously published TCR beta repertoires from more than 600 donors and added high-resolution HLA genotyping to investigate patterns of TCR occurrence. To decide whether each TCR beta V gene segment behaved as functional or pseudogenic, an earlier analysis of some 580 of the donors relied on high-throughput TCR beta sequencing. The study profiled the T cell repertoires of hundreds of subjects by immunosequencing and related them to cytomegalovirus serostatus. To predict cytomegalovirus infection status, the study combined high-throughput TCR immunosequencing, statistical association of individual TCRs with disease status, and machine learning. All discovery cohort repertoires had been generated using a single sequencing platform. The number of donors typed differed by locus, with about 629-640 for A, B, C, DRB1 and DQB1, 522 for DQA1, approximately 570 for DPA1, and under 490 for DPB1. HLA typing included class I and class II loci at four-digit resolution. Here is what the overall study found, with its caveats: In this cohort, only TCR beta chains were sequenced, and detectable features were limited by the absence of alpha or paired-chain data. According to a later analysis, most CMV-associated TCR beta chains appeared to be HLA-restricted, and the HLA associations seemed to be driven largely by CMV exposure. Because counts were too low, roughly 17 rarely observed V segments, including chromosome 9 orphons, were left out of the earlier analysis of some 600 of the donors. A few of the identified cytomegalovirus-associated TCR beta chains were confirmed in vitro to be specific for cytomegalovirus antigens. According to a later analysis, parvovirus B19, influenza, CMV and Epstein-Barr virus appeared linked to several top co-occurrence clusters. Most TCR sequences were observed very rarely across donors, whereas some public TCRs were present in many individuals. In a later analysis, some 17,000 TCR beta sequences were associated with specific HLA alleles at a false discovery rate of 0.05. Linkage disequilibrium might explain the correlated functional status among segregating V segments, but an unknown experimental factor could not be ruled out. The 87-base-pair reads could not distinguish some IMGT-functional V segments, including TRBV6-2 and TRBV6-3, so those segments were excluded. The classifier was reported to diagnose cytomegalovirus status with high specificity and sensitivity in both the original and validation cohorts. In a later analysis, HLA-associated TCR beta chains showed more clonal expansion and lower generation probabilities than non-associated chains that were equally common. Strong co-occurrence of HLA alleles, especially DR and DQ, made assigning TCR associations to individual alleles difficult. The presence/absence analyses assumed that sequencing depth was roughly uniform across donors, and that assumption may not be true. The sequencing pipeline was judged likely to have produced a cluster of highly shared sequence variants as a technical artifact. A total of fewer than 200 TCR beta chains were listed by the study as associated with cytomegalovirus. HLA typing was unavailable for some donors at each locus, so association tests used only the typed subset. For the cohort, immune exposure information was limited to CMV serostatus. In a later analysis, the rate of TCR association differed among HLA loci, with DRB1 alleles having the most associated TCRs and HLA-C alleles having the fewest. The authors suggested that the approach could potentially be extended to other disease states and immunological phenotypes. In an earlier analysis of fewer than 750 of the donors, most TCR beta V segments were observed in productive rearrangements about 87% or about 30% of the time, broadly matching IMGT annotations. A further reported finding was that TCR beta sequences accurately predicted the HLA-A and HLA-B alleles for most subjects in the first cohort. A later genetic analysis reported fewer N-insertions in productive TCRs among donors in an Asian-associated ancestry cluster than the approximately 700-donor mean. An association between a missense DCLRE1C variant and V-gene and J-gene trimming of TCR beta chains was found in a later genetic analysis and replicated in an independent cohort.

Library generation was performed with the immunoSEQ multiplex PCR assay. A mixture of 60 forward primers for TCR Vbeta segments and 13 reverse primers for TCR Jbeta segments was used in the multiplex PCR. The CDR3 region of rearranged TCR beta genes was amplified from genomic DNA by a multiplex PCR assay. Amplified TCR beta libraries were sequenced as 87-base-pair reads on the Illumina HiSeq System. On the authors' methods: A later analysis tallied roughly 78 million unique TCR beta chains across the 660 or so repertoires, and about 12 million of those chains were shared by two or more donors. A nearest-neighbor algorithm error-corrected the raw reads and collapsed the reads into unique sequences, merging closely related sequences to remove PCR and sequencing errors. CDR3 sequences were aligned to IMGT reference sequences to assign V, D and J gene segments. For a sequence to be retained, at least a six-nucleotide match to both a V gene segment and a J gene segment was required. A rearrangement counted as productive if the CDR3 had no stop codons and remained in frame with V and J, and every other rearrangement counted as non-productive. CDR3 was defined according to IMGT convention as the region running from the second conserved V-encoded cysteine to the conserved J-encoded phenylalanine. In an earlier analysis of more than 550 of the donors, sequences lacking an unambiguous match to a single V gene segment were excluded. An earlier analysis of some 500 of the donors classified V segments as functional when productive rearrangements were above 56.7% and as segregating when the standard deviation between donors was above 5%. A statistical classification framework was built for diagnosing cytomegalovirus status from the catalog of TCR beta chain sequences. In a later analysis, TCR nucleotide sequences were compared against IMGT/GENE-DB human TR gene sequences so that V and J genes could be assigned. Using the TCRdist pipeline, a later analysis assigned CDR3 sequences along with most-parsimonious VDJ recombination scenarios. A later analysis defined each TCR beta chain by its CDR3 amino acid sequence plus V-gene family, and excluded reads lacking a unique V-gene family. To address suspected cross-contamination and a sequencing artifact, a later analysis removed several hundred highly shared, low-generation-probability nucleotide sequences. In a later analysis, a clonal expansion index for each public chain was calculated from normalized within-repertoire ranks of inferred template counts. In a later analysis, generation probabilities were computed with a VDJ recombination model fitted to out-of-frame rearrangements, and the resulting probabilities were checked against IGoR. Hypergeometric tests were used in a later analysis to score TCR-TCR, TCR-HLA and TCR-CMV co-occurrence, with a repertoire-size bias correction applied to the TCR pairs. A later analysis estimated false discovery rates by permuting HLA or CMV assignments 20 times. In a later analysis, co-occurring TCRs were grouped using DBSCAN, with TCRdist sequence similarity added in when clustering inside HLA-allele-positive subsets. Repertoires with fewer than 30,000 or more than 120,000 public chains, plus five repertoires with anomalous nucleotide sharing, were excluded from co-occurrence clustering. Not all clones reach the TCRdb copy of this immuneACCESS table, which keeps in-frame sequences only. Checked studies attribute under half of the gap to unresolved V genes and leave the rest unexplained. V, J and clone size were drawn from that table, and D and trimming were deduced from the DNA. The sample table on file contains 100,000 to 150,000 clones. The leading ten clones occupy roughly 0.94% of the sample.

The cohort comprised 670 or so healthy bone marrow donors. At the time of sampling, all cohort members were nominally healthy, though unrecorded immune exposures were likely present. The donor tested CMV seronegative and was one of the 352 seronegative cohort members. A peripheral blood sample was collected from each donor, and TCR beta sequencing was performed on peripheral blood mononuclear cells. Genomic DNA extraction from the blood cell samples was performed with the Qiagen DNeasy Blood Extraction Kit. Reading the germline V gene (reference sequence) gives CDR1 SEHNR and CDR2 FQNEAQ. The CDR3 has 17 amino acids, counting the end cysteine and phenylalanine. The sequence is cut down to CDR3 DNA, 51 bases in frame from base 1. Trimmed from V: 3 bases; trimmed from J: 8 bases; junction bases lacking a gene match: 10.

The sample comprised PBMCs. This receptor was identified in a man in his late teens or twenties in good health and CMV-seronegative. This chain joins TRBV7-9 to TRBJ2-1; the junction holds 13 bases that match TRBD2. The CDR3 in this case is CASSFGGLAGVYDEQFF. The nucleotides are TGTGCCAGCAGCTTCGGCGGACTAGCGGGAGTTTACGATGAGCAGTTCTTC. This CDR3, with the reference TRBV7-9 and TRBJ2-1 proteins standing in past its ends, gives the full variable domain DTGVSQNPRHKITKRGQNVTFRCDPISEHNRLYWYRQTLGQGPEFLTYFQNEAQLEKSRLLSDRFSAERPKGSFSTLEIQRTEQGDSAMYLCASSFGGLAGVYDEQFFGPGTRLTVL.